This TCR beta chain was identified in a study of cytomegalovirus exposure and HLA in healthy donors. General study findings and limits: Later findings reportedly placed an Asian-associated ancestry cluster below the roughly 690-donor mean for N-insertions. It was assumed in the presence/absence analyses that sequencing depth was roughly uniform across donors. Investigators reported 164 TCR beta chains as tied to cytomegalovirus.

Amplification used 60 Vbeta primers and 13 Jbeta primers. The authors' processing: Unique TCR beta chains totaled some 80 million in a later count, with roughly 11 million of them shared. TCRdb's copy holds only in-frame clones and misses some; the assay was immunoSEQ multiplex PCR. The V and J calls and clone size were taken over from that table, and D and trimming were inferred from the DNA. The data contain 140,000 or so clones, 75% to 85% of them singletons. V lost 4 bases and J lost 1; bases outside the gene matches: 6. The CDR3 runs 18 residues. The germline V gene has CDR1 SGHRS and CDR2 YFSETQ. On this clone itself: What it binds is not known.

Sample: PBMCs. The receptor's source is a woman aged 18 to 35 in good health and CMV-seropositive. The V gene is TRBV5-1, the J gene TRBJ2-1; 15 bases map to TRBD2. In DNA form, the CDR3 reads TGCGCCAGCAGCATCGGGACTAGCGGGGGGCCTTCCTACAATGAGCAGTTCTTC. This encodes CASSIGTSGGPSYNEQFF.